This T cell receptor (beta chain) was profiled in a study of identical twins. With respect to this clonotype: Antigen specificity is unknown.

Whole-study results and caveats: In cord blood, abundant beta clonotypes had fewer insertions; memory showed no trend. Beta out-of-frame sequences showed weaker excess sharing between twins. The study found that models underestimated out-of-frame TCR alpha sharing in monozygotic twins.

TCRdb redid the calling of the 5' RACE reads with MiXCR, one entry per CDR3 protein. The sample carries 430,000 or so distinct CDR3 sequences, approximately 25% recorded once. The CDR3 extends over 18 amino acids. CDR1 is SGDLS and CDR2 is YYNGEE in the germline V gene. The V and J ends lost 4 bases and 4 bases, in that order; junction bases with no gene match: 14. Another study also made use of these data, one on T cells expressing NK-cell markers.

This receptor was identified in a woman aged 18 to 35 in good health. Sequencing was performed on CD4+ T cells sorted from blood. This chain links TRBV9 with TRBJ2-2, with 9 bases that match TRBD2. The CDR3 coding sequence is TGTGCCAGCAGCCCCCGGCCTTTAGCGGGAGAAGCCACCGGGGAGCTGTTTTTT. Its protein product is CASSPRPLAGEATGELFF.